This T cell receptor beta chain was identified in a study of human T cells and chemical hapten exposure. CDR1 and CDR2 from the germline V gene are DFQATT and SNEGSKA (reference sequence). V shed 6 bases, J shed 4 bases, and the junction held 10 bases outside the gene matches. This CDR3 is built from 15 residues. Study-wide results and caveats: In the PT1 data, expanded TCR counts showed a positive correlation with patch test score.

This clonotype was picked up a small number of times. The antigen remains unidentified. The time point was: patch test 1, 2 weeks after DPC sensitization. The treatment denotes: therapeutic diphenylcyclopropenone sensitization with weekly scalp DPC. Per the original methods: Sample TCR counts, which ranged from about 20,000 to 750,000, had a median of approximately 94,000. TCRdb re-analysed the RACE reads in MiXCR, keeping a single row per CDR3 protein. These V and J calls rely on TCRdb rather than the paper's analysis. The data contain some 350,000 distinct CDR3 sequences, around 7% of them singletons.

This specimen consisted of whole blood, obtained in connection with sensitization to the hapten diphenylcyclopropenone (DPC). The V gene is TRBV20-1, the J gene TRBJ2-1; 9 nucleotides line up with TRBD1. This TCR was recovered from a woman between 18 and 29 years old with alopecia areata. Some clones in this sample may be carry-over from other donors' samples. The DNA for the CDR3 is TGCAGTGCCAACCCCCGGGACAGGGTGTACAATGAGCAGTTCTTC. It encodes CSANPRDRVYNEQFF.